This T cell receptor beta chain was sequenced for a study of response to subunit inactivated influenza vaccine. Study-level findings and limits: Every seasonal influenza vaccination brings in few new T cells, the authors suggested.

MiXCR, run by TCRdb on the RT-PCR reads, gives a single entry per CDR3 protein. The sample lists 550,000 to 800,000 distinct CDR3 sequences, more than 15% occurring once. This clonotype came up a few times. The antigen is undetermined. The V and J ends lost 5 bases and 6 bases respectively, with 18 bases between them. The germline V gene encodes CDR1 DFQATT and CDR2 SNEGSKA (reference sequence). The CDR3 is 14 amino acids. V gene TRBV20-1 combines with J gene TRBJ2-3; possible D gene TRBD1, 6 bases. The sequence was collected from a man over 45 who received an inactivated influenza vaccine. The source was PBMCs from blood, collected less than 13 days after vaccination. The chain's CDR3 is CSAVRTVGRDTQYF. Written as DNA, the CDR3 is TGCAGTGCTGTTAGGACAGTGGGTCGGGATACGCAGTATTTT.